These 12 T cell receptor beta chains were all obtained from the same sample, sequenced in a study of cytomegalovirus exposure and HLA in healthy donors. 13 Jbeta primers and 60 Vbeta primers were used for the PCR. The repertoire was sequenced with immunoSEQ multiplex PCR; TCRdb's copy has only in-frame clones and lacks some. The sample's table shows tens of thousands of clones. Input material: PBMCs. These TCRs come from a human donor in good health.

Remarks on this clone: One end of the junction fails to match germline, which may point to a read error. The V gene is TRBV6-5, the J gene TRBJ2-1, with D maybe TRBD2 (5 bases). In germline, CDR1 is MNHEY, CDR2 SVGAGI. This CDR3 contains 15 residues. The CDR3 region is CASSQGRSSDNEQFF. Here the CDR3 DNA reads TGTGCCAGCAGCCAAGGGAGAAGCTCCGACAATGAGCAGTTCTTC.

This chain joins TRBV7-8 and TRBJ2-5, with 7 bases fitting TRBD1. The ends lost 1 base at V and 3 bases at J; junction bases unmatched: 5. Germline values: CDR1 SGHVS, CDR2 FQNEAQ. CDR3 length: 15 residues. Here the CDR3 DNA reads TGTGCCAGCAGCTTAGGGGACAGCCAAAAAGAGACCCAGTACTTC. Translated: CASSLGDSQKETQYF.

The chain is built from TRBV7-9 and TRBJ2-1, with 8 bases fitting TRBD2. The V and J ends lost 3 bases and 6 bases, in that order; junction bases with no gene match: 4. The CDR3 contains 14 residues. Germline CDR1 SEHNR, CDR2 FQNEAQ (reference sequence). CDR3 in DNA: TGTGCCAGCAGCTTTTCCGGGACTAGCAATGAGCAGTTCTTC. Protein sequence: CASSFSGTSNEQFF.

The V and J genes are TRBV27 and TRBJ1-5; no clear D gene. Deletions cut 9 bases from V and 6 bases from J, with 12 bases between. Per germline, CDR1 MNHEY and CDR2 SMNVEV (reference sequence). This CDR3 has 12 amino acids. The chain's CDR3 is CASRVGSQPQHF. For the CDR3, the DNA is TGTGCCAGTCGGGTTGGATCTCAGCCCCAGCATTTT.

CDR3 protein: CASSGTGGPGQETQYF. CDR3 DNA sequence: TGTGCCAGCAGCGGAACGGGGGGGCCCGGCCAAGAGACCCAGTACTTC. The chain carries TRBV9 and TRBJ2-5, with 8 bases fitting TRBD2. The CDR3 covers 16 residues. CDR1 SGDLS and CDR2 YYNGEE come from the germline V gene. V gave up 3 bases and J gave up 1 base; unmatched junction bases: 8.

V gene TRBV5-4 combines with J gene TRBJ2-2, with D unresolved. CDR1 and CDR2 (germline): SGHNT, YYREEE (reference sequence). The V and J ends lost 3 bases and 2 bases respectively, with 8 bases between them. CDR3 size: 14 residues. CDR3 region: CASSSLLNTGELFF. The DNA of the CDR3 is TGTGCCAGCAGCTCCTTATTAAACACCGGGGAGCTGTTTTTT.

This rearrangement joins TRBV28 to TRBJ1-2; weak D call: TRBD1 (6 bases). Germline CDR1 MDHEN, CDR2 SYDVKM. The ends were cut back, 1 base at V and 4 bases at J, with 7 bases in the middle. The CDR3 has 13 residues. The CDR3 DNA reads TGTGCCAGCAGTTTATCAGGGGCCTATGGCTACACCTTC. This codes for CASSLSGAYGYTF.

The rearrangement joins TRBV4-2 to TRBJ2-1; perhaps TRBD2 as D (5 bases). This CDR3 has 16 residues. The germline gives CDR1 LGHNA, CDR2 YNFKEQ. V lost 3 bases to trimming and J lost 9 bases, with 21 bases between them. DNA for the CDR3: TGTGCCAGCAGCCATGATCCTCGGGATCTGGAGGTTGAGCAGTTCTTC. This sequence encodes CASSHDPRDLEVEQFF.

The chain has TRBV6-1 and TRBJ2-6; the D gene is possibly TRBD1 (5 bases). Looked up from germline, CDR1 is MNHNS and CDR2 is SASEGT. The CDR3 extends over 16 amino acids. V was clipped by 3 bases and J by 1 base, with 10 bases between them. CDR3 DNA: TGTGCCAGCAGTGATGGACATTCATCTGGGGCCAACGTCCTGACTTTC. Encoded protein: CASSDGHSSGANVLTF.

This clone is identified as medium-sized from frequency. The V call is TRBV19, the J call TRBJ1-1, with 8 positions matching TRBD1. Trimming cost V 5 bases and J 4 bases; bases outside gene matches: 15. CDR1 and CDR2 from the germline V gene are LNHDA and SQIVND (reference sequence). The CDR3 runs to 17 residues. In DNA form, the CDR3 reads TGTGCCAGTAGTTTTCGACCACCAGGACAGGGTGGCACTGAAGCTTTCTTT. Translated: CASSFRPPGQGGTEAFF.

The V gene is TRBV28, the J gene TRBJ1-2; TRBD1 might be the D (5 bases). V lost 7 bases and J 4 bases, leaving 7 bases between the germline ends. The CDR3 runs to 11 residues. The germline gives CDR1 MDHEN, CDR2 SYDVKM. CDR3 residues: CASTGGYGYTF. In DNA, the CDR3 is TGTGCCAGCACGGGGGGCTATGGCTACACCTTC.

The genes are TRBV4-1 and TRBJ1-1; D remains unclear. The CDR3 has 15 amino acids. Trimming took off 0 bases at V and 4 bases at J, with 12 bases between the two ends. Germline CDR1 MGHRA, CDR2 YSYEKL. CDR3 sequence (DNA): TGCGCCAGCAGCCAAGATCGGCGAGGCCCCACTGAAGCTTTCTTT. Its protein product is CASSQDRRGPTEAFF.